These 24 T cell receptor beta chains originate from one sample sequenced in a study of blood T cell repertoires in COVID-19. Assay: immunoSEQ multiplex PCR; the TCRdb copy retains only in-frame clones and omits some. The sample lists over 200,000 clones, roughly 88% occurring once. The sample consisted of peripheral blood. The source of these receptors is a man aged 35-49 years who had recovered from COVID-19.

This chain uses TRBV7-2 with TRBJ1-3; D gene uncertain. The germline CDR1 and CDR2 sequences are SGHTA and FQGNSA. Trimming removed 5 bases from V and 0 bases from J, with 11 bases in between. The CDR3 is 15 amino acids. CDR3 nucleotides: TGTGCCAGCAGCCCAACAAGACACTCTGGAAACACCATATATTTT. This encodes CASSPTRHSGNTIYF.

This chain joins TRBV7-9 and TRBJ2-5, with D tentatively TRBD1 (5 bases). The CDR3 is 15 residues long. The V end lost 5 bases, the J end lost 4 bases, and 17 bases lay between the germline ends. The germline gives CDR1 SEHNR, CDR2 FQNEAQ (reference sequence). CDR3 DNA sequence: TGTGCCAGCAGCGGGTTCGAGGCAGGGCGAGAGACCCAGTACTTC. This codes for CASSGFEAGRETQYF.

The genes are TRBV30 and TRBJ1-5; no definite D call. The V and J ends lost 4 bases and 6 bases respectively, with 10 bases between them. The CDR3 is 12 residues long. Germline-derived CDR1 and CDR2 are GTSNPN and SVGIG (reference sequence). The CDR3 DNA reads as TGTGCCTGGACCAAAGGAGGTCAGCCCCAGCATTTT. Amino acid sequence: CAWTKGGQPQHF.

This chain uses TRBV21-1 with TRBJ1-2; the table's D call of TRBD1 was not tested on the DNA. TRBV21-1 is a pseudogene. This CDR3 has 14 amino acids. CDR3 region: CASSTTGTGVGYTF. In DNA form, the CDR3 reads TGTGCCAGCAGCACCACCGGGACAGGGGTCGGCTACACCTTC.

CDR3 DNA: TGTGCCAGCAGCTTGGGCGGGACAGGCAATCAGCCCCAGCATTTT. Its protein is CASSLGGTGNQPQHF. This chain connects TRBV5-4 to TRBJ1-5; TRBD1 aligns across 7 bases. The germline CDR1 and CDR2 sequences are SGHNT and YYREEE (reference sequence). Losses at the gene ends were 0 bases for V and 2 bases for J; bases not matched to a gene: 2. This CDR3 region has 15 residues.

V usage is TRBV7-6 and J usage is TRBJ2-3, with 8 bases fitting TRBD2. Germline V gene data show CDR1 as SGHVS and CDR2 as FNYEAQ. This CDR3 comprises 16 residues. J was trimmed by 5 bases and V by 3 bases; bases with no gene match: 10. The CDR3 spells CASSFSSRGGQDTQYF. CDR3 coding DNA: TGTGCCAGCAGCTTTTCGTCTCGGGGGGGGCAAGATACGCAGTATTTT.

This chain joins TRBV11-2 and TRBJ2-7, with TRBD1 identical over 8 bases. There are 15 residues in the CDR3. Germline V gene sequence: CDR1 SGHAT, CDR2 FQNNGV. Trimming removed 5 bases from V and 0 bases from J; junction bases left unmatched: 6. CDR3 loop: CASSGTGGSSYEQYF. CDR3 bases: TGTGCCAGCAGCGGAACAGGGGGAAGCTCCTACGAGCAGTACTTC.

CDR3 nucleotides: TGTGCCAGCAGCCGGTTAACTTCATACGAGCAGTACTTC. Translated, it gives CASSRLTSYEQYF. The chain employs TRBV3-1 (or the pseudogene TRBV3-2) and TRBJ2-7; D remains ambiguous. This CDR3 contains 13 residues. The germline V and J ends were trimmed by 4 bases and 4 bases, with 11 bases remaining between them. CDR1 LGHDT and CDR2 YNNKEL come from the germline V gene (reference sequence).

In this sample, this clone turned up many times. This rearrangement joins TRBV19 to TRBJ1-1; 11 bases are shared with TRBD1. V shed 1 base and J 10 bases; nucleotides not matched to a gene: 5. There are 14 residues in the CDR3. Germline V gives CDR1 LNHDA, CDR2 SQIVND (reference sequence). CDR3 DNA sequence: TGTGCCAGTAGTATAGGTCGGGACAGGGGGAGAGCTTTCTTT. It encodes CASSIGRDRGRAFF.

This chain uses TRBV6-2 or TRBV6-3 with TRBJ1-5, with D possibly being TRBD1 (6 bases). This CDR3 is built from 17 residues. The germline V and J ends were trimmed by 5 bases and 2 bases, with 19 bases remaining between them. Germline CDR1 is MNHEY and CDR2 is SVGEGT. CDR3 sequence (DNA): TGTGCCAGCAGTCAGGGGTTCCGGGGAGAGGGCAATCAGCCCCAGCATTTT. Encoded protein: CASSQGFRGEGNQPQHF.

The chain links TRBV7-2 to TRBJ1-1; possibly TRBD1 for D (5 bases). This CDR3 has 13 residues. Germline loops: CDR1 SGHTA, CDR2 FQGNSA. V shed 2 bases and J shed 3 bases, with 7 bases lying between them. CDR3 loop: CASSLTGHTEAFF. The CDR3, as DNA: TGTGCCAGCAGCTTAACAGGACACACTGAAGCTTTCTTT.

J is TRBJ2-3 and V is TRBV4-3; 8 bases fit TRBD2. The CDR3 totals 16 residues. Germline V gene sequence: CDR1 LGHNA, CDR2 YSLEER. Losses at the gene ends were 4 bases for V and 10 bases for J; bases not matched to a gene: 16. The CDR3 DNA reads TGCGCCAGCAGCCCCCGGCCGGCAGCGGGAGAAGTCGCGCAGTATTTT. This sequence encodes CASSPRPAAGEVAQYF.

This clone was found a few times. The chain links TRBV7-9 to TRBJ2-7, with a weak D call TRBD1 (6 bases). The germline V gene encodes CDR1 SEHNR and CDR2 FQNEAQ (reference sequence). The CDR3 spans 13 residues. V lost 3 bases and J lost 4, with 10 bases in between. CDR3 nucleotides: TGTGCCAGCAGCTTGAGTCAGGGGTACGAGCAGTACTTC. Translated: CASSLSQGYEQYF.

The chain's CDR3 is CASSPDGGGYYGYTF. The CDR3 DNA follows: TGTGCCAGCTCACCGGATGGGGGGGGCTACTATGGCTACACCTTC. The J gene is TRBJ1-2, the V gene TRBV18; D might be TRBD1 (6 bases). Trimming took 3 bases from V and 3 from J, leaving 14 bases between them. Germline loops: CDR1 KGHSH, CDR2 LQKENI. There are 15 residues in the CDR3.

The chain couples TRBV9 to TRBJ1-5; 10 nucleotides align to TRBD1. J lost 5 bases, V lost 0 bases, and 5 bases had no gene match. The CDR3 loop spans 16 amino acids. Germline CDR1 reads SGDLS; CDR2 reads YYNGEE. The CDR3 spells CASSVAPGTGDQPQHF. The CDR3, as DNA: TGTGCCAGCAGCGTAGCTCCCGGGACAGGGGATCAGCCCCAGCATTTT.

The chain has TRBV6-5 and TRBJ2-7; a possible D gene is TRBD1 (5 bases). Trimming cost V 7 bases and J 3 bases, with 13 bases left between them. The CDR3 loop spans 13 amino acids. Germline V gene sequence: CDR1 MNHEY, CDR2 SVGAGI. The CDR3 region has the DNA TGTGCCAGCACCAATATCGACAGCTACGAGCAGTACTTC. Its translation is CASTNIDSYEQYF.

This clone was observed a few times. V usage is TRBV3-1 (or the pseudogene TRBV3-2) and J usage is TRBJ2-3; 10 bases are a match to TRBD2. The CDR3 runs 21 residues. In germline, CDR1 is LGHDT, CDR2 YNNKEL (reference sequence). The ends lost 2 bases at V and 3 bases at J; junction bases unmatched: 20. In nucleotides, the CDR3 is TGTGCCAGCAGCCAATTGCCGGCTAGGAGCGGGGGGGGCCGTGAGACAGATACGCAGTATTTT. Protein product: CASSQLPARSGGGRETDTQYF.

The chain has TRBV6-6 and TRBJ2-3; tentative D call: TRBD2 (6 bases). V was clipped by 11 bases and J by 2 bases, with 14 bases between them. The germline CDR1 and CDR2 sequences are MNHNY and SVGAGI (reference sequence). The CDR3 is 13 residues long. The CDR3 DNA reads TGTGCCTCTGGCGGGGAGGTCACAGATACGCAGTATTTT. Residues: CASGGEVTDTQYF.

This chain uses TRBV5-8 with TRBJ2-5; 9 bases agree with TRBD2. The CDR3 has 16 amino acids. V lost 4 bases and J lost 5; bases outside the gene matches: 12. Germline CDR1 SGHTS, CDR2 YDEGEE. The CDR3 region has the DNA TGTGCCAGCAGCCAGAGCTTAGCGGGAGCGCGGGAGACCCAGTACTTC. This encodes CASSQSLAGARETQYF.

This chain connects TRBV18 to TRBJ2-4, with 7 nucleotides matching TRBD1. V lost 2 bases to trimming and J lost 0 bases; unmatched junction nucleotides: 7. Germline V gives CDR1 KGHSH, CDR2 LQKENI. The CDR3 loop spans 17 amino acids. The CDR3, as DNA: TGTGCCAGCTCACCAGTCCAGGGGGATATAGCCAAAAACATTCAGTACTTC. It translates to CASSPVQGDIAKNIQYF. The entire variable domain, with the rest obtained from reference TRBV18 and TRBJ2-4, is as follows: NAGVMQNPRHLVRRRGQEARLRCSPMKGHSHVYWYRQLPEEGLKFMVYLQKENIIDESGMPKERFSAEFPKEGPSILRIQQVVRGDSAAYFCASSPVQGDIAKNIQYFGAGTRLSVL.

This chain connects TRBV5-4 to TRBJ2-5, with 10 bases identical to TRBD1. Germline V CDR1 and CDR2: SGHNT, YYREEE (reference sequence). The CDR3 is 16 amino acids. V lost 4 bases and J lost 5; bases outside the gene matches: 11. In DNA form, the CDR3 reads TGTGCCAGCAGCCCACCCTCGACAGGGGGCATGGAGACCCAGTACTTC. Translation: CASSPPSTGGMETQYF. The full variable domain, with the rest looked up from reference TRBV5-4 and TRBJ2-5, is ETGVTQSPTHLIKTRGQQVTLRCSSQSGHNTVSWYQQALGQGPQFIFQYYREEENGRGNFPPRFSGLQFPNYSSELNVNALELDDSALYLCASSPPSTGGMETQYFGPGTRLLVL.

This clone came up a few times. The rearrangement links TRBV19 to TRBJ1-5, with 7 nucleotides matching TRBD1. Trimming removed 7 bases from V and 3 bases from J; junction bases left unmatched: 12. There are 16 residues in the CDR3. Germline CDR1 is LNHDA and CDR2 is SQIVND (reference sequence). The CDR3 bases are TGTGCCAGTACTTCTCAGGAGACAGGGTACAATCAGCCCCAGCATTTT. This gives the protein CASTSQETGYNQPQHF.

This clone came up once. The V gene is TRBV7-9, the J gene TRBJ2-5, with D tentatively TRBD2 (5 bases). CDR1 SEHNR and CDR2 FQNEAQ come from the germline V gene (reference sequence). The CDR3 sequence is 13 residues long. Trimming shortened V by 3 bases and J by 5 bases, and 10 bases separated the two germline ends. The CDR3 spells CASSFPERETQYF. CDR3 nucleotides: TGTGCCAGCAGCTTCCCAGAGCGGGAGACCCAGTACTTC.

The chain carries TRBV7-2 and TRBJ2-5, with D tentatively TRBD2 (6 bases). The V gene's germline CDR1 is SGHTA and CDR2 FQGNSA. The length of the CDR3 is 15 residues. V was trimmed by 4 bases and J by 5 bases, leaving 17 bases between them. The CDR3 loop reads CASSSDPGVRETQYF. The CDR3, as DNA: TGTGCCAGCAGCTCCGATCCGGGGGTAAGGGAGACCCAGTACTTC.